One sample yielded the 30 T cell receptor beta chains listed below, sequenced in a study of cytomegalovirus exposure and HLA in healthy donors. The table came from immunoSEQ multiplex PCR; TCRdb's copy has only in-frame clones and leaves some out. The sample carries 130,000 to 150,000 clones, just under 90% recorded once. Sample: PBMCs. Receptors originate from a woman under 40 in good health and CMV-seropositive.

The rearrangement joins TRBV19 to TRBJ2-7, with D perhaps matching TRBD2 (7 bases). CDR1 is LNHDA, CDR2 SQIVND, per germline (reference sequence). The CDR3 is 14 residues long. V shed 3 bases and J shed 3 bases, with 12 bases lying between them. CDR3 DNA sequence: TGTGCCAGTAGTATTGGGGGGGCAATCTACGAGCAGTACTTC. Translation gives CASSIGGAIYEQYF.

This clone was counted only a few times. This chain connects TRBV28 to TRBJ2-7; 10 bases are a match to TRBD2. The CDR3 runs 13 residues. With V trimmed by 11 bases and J by 3 bases, 7 bases remained unmatched. Germline CDR1 reads MDHEN; CDR2 reads SYDVKM. CDR3 DNA: TGTGCCTCGGCAGGGACTAGCGACTACGAGCAGTACTTC. It is translated as CASAGTSDYEQYF.

The V call is TRBV11-2, the J call TRBJ2-7; TRBD1 aligns across 8 bases. This CDR3 contains 14 residues. With 3 bases clipped from V and 4 bases from J, the junction kept 5 bases outside the gene matches. The germline gives CDR1 SGHAT, CDR2 FQNNGV. DNA of the CDR3: TGTGCCAGCAGCTTTTCACAGGGGGTTTACGAGCAGTACTTC. It encodes CASSFSQGVYEQYF. Combining the CDR3 with reference TRBV11-2 and TRBJ2-7 gives the whole variable domain EAGVAQSPRYKIIEKRQSVAFWCNPISGHATLYWYQQILGQGPKLLIQFQNNGVVDDSQLPKDRFSAERLKGVDSTLKIQPAKLEDSAVYLCASSFSQGVYEQYFGPGTRLTVT.

The rearrangement joins TRBV4-2 to TRBJ2-1; 9 bases match TRBD2. CDR1 is LGHNA and CDR2 is YNFKEQ in the germline V gene. The CDR3 length is 18 residues. The junction had 14 bases not matched to a gene; V was cut back by 4 bases and J by 4 bases. DNA of the CDR3: TGTGCCAGCAGCCGGCTAGAGGGCGGGGGGGCTAAATACAATGAGCAGTTCTTC. It is translated as CASSRLEGGGAKYNEQFF.

V usage is TRBV7-8 and J usage is TRBJ1-2, with D maybe TRBD1 (5 bases). V was cut by 5 bases and J by 5 bases, with 12 bases left in between. Germline V gene data show CDR1 as SGHVS and CDR2 as FQNEAQ. The CDR3 runs 13 residues. CDR3 DNA: TGTGCCAGCAGCCCCCGGGGGACGTATGGCTACACCTTC. It codes for CASSPRGTYGYTF.

The V call is TRBV11-2, the J call TRBJ1-2; a weak D match, TRBD1 (5 bases). Trimming removed 6 bases from V and 6 bases from J, with 11 bases in between. The CDR3 is 12 residues long. Germline V gene lookup returns CDR1 SGHAT and CDR2 FQNNGV. CDR3 in amino acids: CASRGGGDGYTF. CDR3 bases: TGTGCCAGCAGGGGGGGAGGGGATGGCTACACCTTC. The whole variable domain, filled in from reference TRBV11-2 and TRBJ1-2, reads EAGVAQSPRYKIIEKRQSVAFWCNPISGHATLYWYQQILGQGPKLLIQFQNNGVVDDSQLPKDRFSAERLKGVDSTLKIQPAKLEDSAVYLCASRGGGDGYTFGSGTRLTVV.

V is TRBV5-6 and J is TRBJ1-5; D is possibly TRBD1 (5 bases). Germline V gives CDR1 SGHDT, CDR2 YYEEEE. V lost 0 bases to trimming and J lost 7 bases, with 14 bases between them. The CDR3 covers 15 residues. CDR3 protein: CASSLAGRGGQPQHF. DNA for the CDR3: TGTGCCAGCAGCTTGGCGGGGCGGGGAGGACAGCCCCAGCATTTT.

The chain joins TRBV5-1 to TRBJ2-7; TRBD2 agrees at 10 bases. Per germline, CDR1 SGHRS and CDR2 YFSETQ. This CDR3 has 16 residues. Trimming cost V 1 base and J 4 bases; bases outside gene matches: 8. Here the CDR3 reads CASSLKELAGVYEQYF. The CDR3 DNA sequence: TGCGCCAGCAGCTTGAAGGAGCTAGCGGGAGTATACGAGCAGTACTTC.

The chain joins TRBV6-1 to TRBJ1-5; the D is unclear. This CDR3 has 13 amino acids. V was pared by 3 bases and J by 4 bases, with 7 bases between. Germline V lookup: CDR1 MNHNS, CDR2 SASEGT. The CDR3 protein is CASSDRENQPQHF. Written as DNA, the CDR3 is TGTGCCAGCAGTGATCGGGAGAATCAGCCCCAGCATTTT.

This rearrangement joins TRBV18 to TRBJ2-2; TRBD1 aligns across 9 bases. This CDR3 comprises 16 residues. V lost 4 bases, J lost 3 bases, and 6 bases stayed unmatched. Germline CDR1 KGHSH, CDR2 LQKENI. CDR3 sequence: CASSRGQGKYTGELFF. The CDR3 DNA sequence: TGTGCCAGCTCACGGGGACAGGGCAAGTACACCGGGGAGCTGTTTTTT. Full variable domain (rest looked up from reference TRBV18 and TRBJ2-2): NAGVMQNPRHLVRRRGQEARLRCSPMKGHSHVYWYRQLPEEGLKFMVYLQKENIIDESGMPKERFSAEFPKEGPSILRIQQVVRGDSAAYFCASSRGQGKYTGELFFGEGSRLTVL.

This CDR3 is CASQRGGRTGELFF. The CDR3 DNA is TGTGCCAGCCAGCGGGGGGGACGCACCGGGGAGCTGTTTTTT. The chain is built from TRBV25-1 and TRBJ2-2, with 10 bases that match TRBD2. Unmatched junction bases numbered 4, after V lost 8 bases and J lost 4 bases. CDR1 MGHDK and CDR2 SYGVNS come from the germline V gene. The CDR3 extends over 14 amino acids.

The chain recombines TRBV5-6 with TRBJ1-4, with D perhaps TRBD1 (6 bases). The CDR3 totals 15 residues. Germline values: CDR1 SGHDT, CDR2 YYEEEE. The ends were cut back, 4 bases at V and 2 bases at J, with 12 bases in the middle. The DNA of the CDR3 is TGTGCCAGCAGCCAGGGGTTGTGGACTAATGAAAAACTGTTTTTT. Its translation: CASSQGLWTNEKLFF. Variable domain in full (rest from reference TRBV5-6 and TRBJ1-4): DAGVTQSPTHLIKTRGQQVTLRCSPKSGHDTVSWYQQALGQGPQFIFQYYEEEERQRGNFPDRFSGHQFPNYSSELNVNALLLGDSALYLCASSQGLWTNEKLFFGSGTQLSVL.

The rearrangement joins TRBV4-2 to TRBJ1-2; D unresolved. Germline V lookup: CDR1 LGHNA, CDR2 YNFKEQ. The V gene lost 1 base and the J gene lost 6 bases, with 12 bases spanning the gap. The CDR3 is 14 residues long. The CDR3 nucleotides are TGTGCCAGCAGCCAAGTGGCGGGAACTAATGGCTACACCTTC. This sequence encodes CASSQVAGTNGYTF.

This clone has just a few counts. This sequence joins TRBV7-9 and TRBJ1-5; 9 bases are a match to TRBD1. V dropped 5 bases and J dropped 7; count of bases not matched to a gene: 9. In germline, CDR1 is SEHNR, CDR2 FQNEAQ (reference sequence). This CDR3 is built from 15 residues. CDR3 region: CASSGDRVGVQPQHF. The CDR3, as DNA: TGTGCCAGCAGCGGGGACAGGGTGGGGGTACAGCCCCAGCATTTT.

The chain has TRBV7-2 and TRBJ1-3; 7 nucleotides match TRBD1. CDR1 and CDR2 (germline): SGHTA, FQGNSA. CDR3 length equals 14 residues. Trimming removed 5 bases from V and 0 bases from J; junction bases left unmatched: 1. The CDR3 nucleotides are TGTGCCAGCAGCCAGGGGGTCTCTGGAAACACCATATATTTT. As protein: CASSQGVSGNTIYF. Full variable domain (missing parts from reference TRBV7-2 and TRBJ1-3): GAGVSQSPSNKVTEKGKDVELRCDPISGHTALYWYRQSLGQGLEFLIYFQGNSAPDKSGLPSDRFSAERTGGSVSTLTIQRTQQEDSAVYLCASSQGVSGNTIYFGEGSWLTVV.

V usage is TRBV27 and J usage is TRBJ2-1; D gene unclear. With 7 bases removed from V and 8 bases from J, the gap between germline ends came to 24 bases. Germline V gene sequence: CDR1 MNHEY, CDR2 SMNVEV (reference sequence). CDR3 length: 16 residues. Written as DNA, the CDR3 is TGTGCCAGCACCCCCTGCAATACTCAGGCGTGTCATGAGCAGTTCTTC. This encodes CASTPCNTQACHEQFF.

As DNA, the CDR3 is TGTGCCAGCAGGGGAGCTAGCGGGAACCTCTACGAGCAGTACTTC. As protein: CASRGASGNLYEQYF. This chain uses TRBV6-5 with TRBJ2-7, with 9 bases matching TRBD2. The CDR3 sequence is 15 residues long. With 6 bases clipped from V and 3 bases from J, the junction kept 9 bases outside the gene matches. CDR1 and CDR2 from the germline V gene are MNHEY and SVGAGI.

The chain combines TRBV2 with TRBJ1-1; weak D call: TRBD1 (5 bases). This CDR3 has 14 amino acids. Trimming stripped 6 bases from V and 8 bases from J, with 19 bases between. Looked up from germline, CDR1 is SNHLY and CDR2 is FYNNEI. CDR3 residues: CASRLSGSGGEAFF. The CDR3, as DNA: TGTGCCAGCAGACTCTCAGGGTCGGGGGGAGAAGCTTTCTTT.

The rearrangement uses TRBV9 and TRBJ1-3; a weak D match, TRBD1 (6 bases). V lost 1 base to trimming and J lost 0 bases, with 14 bases between them. This CDR3 comprises 17 residues. CDR1 is SGDLS, CDR2 YYNGEE, per germline. The CDR3 loop reads CASSVTPGQSSGNTIYF. In DNA, the CDR3 is TGTGCCAGCAGCGTAACCCCAGGACAGTCCTCTGGAAACACCATATATTTT.

The V and J genes are TRBV29-1 and TRBJ1-5; possible D gene TRBD1, 5 bases. The V end was cut by 2 bases, the J end by 4 bases, with 9 bases between. The CDR3 covers 13 residues. Looked up from germline, CDR1 is SQVTM and CDR2 is ANQGSEA. The CDR3 protein is CSVEQGRNQPQHF. The CDR3 DNA follows: TGCAGCGTTGAACAGGGTAGGAATCAGCCCCAGCATTTT.

The V call is TRBV7-3, the J call TRBJ2-1, with TRBD2 identical over 12 bases. The CDR3 is 16 residues long. The V gene's germline CDR1 is SGHTA and CDR2 FQGTGA. Trimming took 3 bases from V and 8 from J; bases not matched to a gene: 8. The CDR3 DNA reads TGTGCCAGCAGCTTGAGGCTAGCGGGAGGGCCTCATGAGCAGTTCTTC. Translated, it gives CASSLRLAGGPHEQFF.

The V gene is TRBV6-6, the J gene TRBJ2-2; no definite D call. Germline V gene sequence: CDR1 MNHNY, CDR2 SVGAGI (reference sequence). V was clipped by 7 bases and J by 1 base, with 7 bases between them. The CDR3 extends over 13 amino acids. The CDR3 spells CASTPRNTGELFF. CDR3 in DNA: TGTGCCAGCACCCCGCGGAACACCGGGGAGCTGTTTTTT.

The chain combines TRBV6-5 with TRBJ1-3; D is possibly TRBD1 (6 bases). With 6 bases removed from V and 5 bases from J, the gap between germline ends came to 14 bases. Per the germline V gene, CDR1 is MNHEY and CDR2 is SVGAGI. This CDR3 has 14 residues. The DNA of the CDR3 is TGTGCCAGCAGCGAAGGGACAACCCGAAACACCATATATTTT. It translates to CASSEGTTRNTIYF.

This clone was seen a handful of times. The chain uses TRBV27 and TRBJ2-7; D remains ambiguous. Trimming left V 8 bases short and J 5 bases short, with 4 bases between. This CDR3 has 9 residues. The V gene's germline CDR1 is MNHEY and CDR2 SMNVEV (reference sequence). The CDR3 reads CASGHEQYF. CDR3 bases: TGTGCCAGCGGGCACGAGCAGTACTTC.

The V and J genes are TRBV28 and TRBJ2-1; tentatively, D is TRBD2 (7 bases). The CDR3 sequence is 16 residues long. Germline values: CDR1 MDHEN, CDR2 SYDVKM. V gave up 6 bases and J gave up 7 bases, with 22 bases separating them. CDR3 protein: CASRPRGAAGLNEQFF. The CDR3 DNA follows: TGTGCCAGCAGACCCCGGGGGGCTGCGGGACTTAATGAGCAGTTCTTC.

This chain connects TRBV6-6 to TRBJ2-1; 7 nucleotides agree with TRBD1. There are 15 residues in the CDR3. The germline V gene has CDR1 MNHNY and CDR2 SVGAGI (reference sequence). The V gene end was trimmed by 5 bases and the J gene end by 1 base; junction bases not matched to a gene: 5. CDR3 sequence reads: CASSRQGGSYNEQFF. For the CDR3, the DNA is TGTGCCAGCAGTCGACAGGGCGGGTCCTACAATGAGCAGTTCTTC.

This chain joins TRBV13 and TRBJ2-7; 7 bases agree with TRBD2. The CDR3 consists of 16 residues. Germline CDR1 and CDR2: PRHDT and FYEKMQ (reference sequence). J gave up 6 bases and V 0 bases, and 11 bases lay outside the gene matches. The CDR3 DNA reads as TGTGCCAGCAGCTTAGGGTCTAGCGGTCCCTTTTTCGAGCAGTACTTC. Protein sequence: CASSLGSSGPFFEQYF.

The V and J genes are TRBV2 and TRBJ2-1; 10 bases line up with TRBD2. CDR1 is SNHLY, CDR2 FYNNEI, per germline. After removal of 3 bases from V and 3 bases from J, the junction contained 14 bases not matched to a gene. This CDR3 spans 19 amino acids. The CDR3 loop is CASSEWSGSSGSYYNEQFF. The CDR3 nucleotides are TGTGCCAGCAGTGAGTGGAGTGGGTCTAGCGGGAGTTACTACAATGAGCAGTTCTTC.

The chain carries TRBV7-9 and TRBJ2-3, with TRBD1 matching over 7 bases. Per the germline V gene, CDR1 is SEHNR and CDR2 is FQNEAQ (reference sequence). The CDR3 contains 13 residues. The V and J ends lost 11 bases and 2 bases, in that order; junction bases with no gene match: 7. CDR3 in DNA: TGTGCCCACGGGACAGAAAACACAGATACGCAGTATTTT. Translated, it gives CAHGTENTDTQYF. The whole variable domain, remainder taken from reference TRBV7-9 and TRBJ2-3, is DTGVSQNPRHKITKRGQNVTFRCDPISEHNRLYWYRQTLGQGPEFLTYFQNEAQLEKSRLLSDRFSAERPKGSFSTLEIQRTEQGDSAMYLCAHGTENTDTQYFGPGTRLTVL.

This clone was picked up one time. This chain links TRBV9 with TRBJ1-2; 7 bases align to TRBD1. Germline V gives CDR1 SGDLS, CDR2 YYNGEE. The CDR3 totals 13 residues. Unmatched junction bases numbered 3, after V lost 4 bases and J lost 3 bases. CDR3 amino acids: CASSTGQDYGYTF. The CDR3, as DNA: TGTGCCAGCAGCACCGGACAGGACTATGGCTACACCTTC.